The 13 T cell receptor beta chains in this list originate from one sample, sequenced in a study of tumor and adjacent non-tumor tissue in lung cancer. Three rounds of nested PCR, following a modified ARM-PCR protocol, produced the TCRbeta library. MiXCR, run by TCRdb on the multiplex PCR reads, gives a single entry per CDR3 protein. The repertoire holds about 68,000 distinct CDR3 sequences, with about 61% as singletons. The template was RNA from unsorted bulk tissue. Specimen: lung tumor tissue. These receptors were obtained from a man in his forties or fifties with non-small cell lung cancer.

Concerning this clonotype itself: The junction shows a germline mismatch at one end, possibly a read error. The chain joins TRBV6-6 to TRBJ2-7; the D is unclear. In germline, CDR1 is MNHNY, CDR2 SVGAGI (reference sequence). The CDR3 consists of 13 residues. The chain's CDR3 is CVSSYRPDYEQYF. CDR3 bases: TGTGTCAGCAGTTACAGACCTGACTACGAGCAGTACTTC.

On this clonotype itself: One end of the junction does not line up with germline, which may come from a read error. The chain uses TRBV13 and TRBJ2-3, with D maybe TRBD2 (6 bases). This CDR3 has 15 residues. Germline lookup yields CDR1 PRHDT and CDR2 FYEKMQ (reference sequence). This chain's CDR3 is CASGSRGGEGDTLYF. The CDR3 region has the DNA TGTGCCAGCGGATCGCGGGGCGGCGAAGGAGATACGCTGTATTTT.

The chain recombines TRBV6-2 or TRBV6-3 with TRBJ2-3, with D possibly matching TRBD1 (6 bases). The end of the DNA fits TRBJ1-5 better, so the J call may be wrong. Germline loops: CDR1 MNHEY, CDR2 SVGEGT. This CDR3 has 11 amino acids. CDR3 residues: CATLRGNTQHF. The CDR3 nucleotides read TGTGCCACCCTCAGGGGAAATACGCAGCATTTT.

Points on this clonotype: The CDR3 end shows no conserved phenylalanine or tryptophan, and so a read error is likely. The V call is TRBV11-3, the J call TRBJ2-1; D is ambiguous. Germline values: CDR1 SGHNT, CDR2 YENEEA. The CDR3 covers 14 residues. The CDR3 here is CASSPEGSYDEQFL. CDR3 nucleotide sequence: TGTGCCAGCAGCCCCGAAGGCTCCTACGATGAGCAGTTCTTA.

This clonotype was detected many times. The J gene is TRBJ2-3, the V gene TRBV29-1; the D call may be TRBD1 or TRBD2 (6 bases each). This CDR3 is 13 amino acids long. The germline CDR1 and CDR2 sequences are SQVTM and ANQGSEA. V was clipped by 0 bases and J by 5 bases, with 9 bases between them. The CDR3 bases are TGCAGCGTTGAAGAACAGGGAGGAGATACGCAGTATTTT. Protein: CSVEEQGGDTQYF.

The chain links TRBV11-1 to TRBJ1-1, with D possibly being TRBD1 (6 bases). Trimming shortened V by 6 bases and J by 9 bases, and 20 bases separated the two germline ends. The CDR3 extends over 14 amino acids. CDR1 is SGHAT, CDR2 FQDESV, per germline (reference sequence). The CDR3: CASSLQGARTQAFF. Here the CDR3 DNA reads TGTGCCAGCAGTTTACAGGGAGCGCGTACTCAAGCTTTCTTT.

This clonotype has a handful of counts. This chain connects TRBV28 to TRBJ1-2, with D perhaps TRBD1 (6 bases). V gave up 7 bases and J gave up 12 bases, with 18 bases separating them. The CDR3 loop spans 12 amino acids. CDR1 is MDHEN, CDR2 SYDVKM, per germline. This CDR3 is CASNWQGTSNTF. CDR3 bases: TGTGCCAGCAATTGGCAAGGGACATCCAACACCTTC.

This clonotype was recorded at least ten times. The CDR3, as DNA: TGTGCCAGCAGCCCACAAGGGCTAACCAGCACAGATACGCAGTATTTT. As protein: CASSPQGLTSTDTQYF. The chain employs TRBV7-2 and TRBJ2-3; D unclear. V lost 5 bases, J lost 0 bases, and 15 bases lay in between. From germline, CDR1 is SGHTA and CDR2 FQGNSA. This CDR3 is 16 amino acids long.

With regard to this clonotype: The final CDR3 position lacks the conserved phenylalanine or tryptophan, pointing to a likely read error. The rearrangement joins TRBV2 to TRBJ2-2; 7 bases are shared with TRBD1. Germline V CDR1 and CDR2: SNHLY, FYNNEI. The CDR3 consists of 15 residues. The ends lost 11 bases at V and 0 bases at J; junction bases unmatched: 9. For the CDR3, the DNA is TGTGCCTCAAAGTCCGGGACAGCGAACACCGGGGAGCTGTTTTGT. Translating it yields CASKSGTANTGELFC.

This clonotype was counted only a few times. The chain joins TRBV20-1 to TRBJ1-2, with D possibly being TRBD1 (5 bases). The CDR3 runs to 15 residues. With 6 bases removed from V and 2 bases from J, the gap between germline ends came to 19 bases. Germline-derived CDR1 and CDR2 are DFQATT and SNEGSKA (reference sequence). The CDR3 loop reads CSATGTPVRNYGYTF. The DNA for the CDR3 is TGCAGTGCAACCGGGACTCCAGTACGCAACTATGGCTACACCTTC.

As concerns this clonotype: The CDR3 end shows no conserved phenylalanine or tryptophan, and so a read error is likely. This chain connects TRBV6-6 to TRBJ2-5; TRBD2 aligns across 7 bases. The CDR3 has 13 residues. Germline lookup yields CDR1 MNHNY and CDR2 SVGAGI (reference sequence). The CDR3 reads CASSYGGQETQYS. The CDR3 DNA follows: TGTGCTAGCAGTTACGGGGGGCAAGAGACCCAGTACTCC.

As for this clonotype: This could be a read error, since a much larger clone is one nucleotide away. The chain combines TRBV7-8 with TRBJ2-1; 11 nucleotides align to TRBD2. Germline loops: CDR1 SGHVS, CDR2 FQNEAQ. The junction had 11 bases not matched to a gene; V was cut back by 5 bases and J by 8 bases. CDR3 length: 16 amino acids. In DNA, the CDR3 is TGTGCCAGCAGCGCCCGACTAGCGGGAAGGCCGGATGAGCAGTTCTTC. This codes for CASSARLAGRPDEQFF.

The DNA of the CDR3 is TGTGCCAGCAGCTCCTGGGACCCCCGGGATGAGCAGTTCTTC. Translating it yields CASSSWDPRDEQFF. The chain employs TRBV7-9 and TRBJ2-1, with D perhaps TRBD1 or TRBD2 (5 bases each). Germline V gene lookup returns CDR1 SEHNR and CDR2 FQNEAQ (reference sequence). Trimming took 4 bases from V and 8 from J, leaving 15 bases between them. The CDR3 has 14 amino acids.